This T cell receptor (beta chain) was sequenced in a study of T-cell reconstitution after alpha-beta-depleted transplantation in children. Ten or more counts support this clonotype. The antigen is not known. The V end was cut by 5 bases, the J end by 2 bases, with 7 bases between. The germline V gene encodes CDR1 SGHRS and CDR2 YFSETQ. The CDR3 is 12 residues long. Unique molecular identifiers were used to barcode this TCRbeta library. TCRdb re-called the PCR reads with MiXCR, one entry per CDR3 protein. The repertoire consists of roughly 160,000 distinct CDR3 sequences, with over 8.5% occurring once and the leading ten covering about 13%. The study's findings and limits: It was newly produced T cells that mostly accounted for T-cell counts and diversity one year after transplant. About two months after transplant, alpha-beta T cells reportedly came from several hundred expanded graft clones. It was surviving recipient T cells and thymic progenitors that gave some patients high TCRbeta diversity at day 60.

This clonotype was sampled from a boy between 2 and 10 years old with acute myeloid leukemia, due to receive a stem cell transplant. Sample: PBMCs, taken before TCRalphabeta/CD19-depleted stem cell transplant. V usage is TRBV5-1 and J usage is TRBJ1-1; D is ambiguous. CDR3 in amino acids: CASRYGNTEAFF. In DNA, the CDR3 is TGCGCCAGCAGGTATGGAAACACTGAAGCTTTCTTT.